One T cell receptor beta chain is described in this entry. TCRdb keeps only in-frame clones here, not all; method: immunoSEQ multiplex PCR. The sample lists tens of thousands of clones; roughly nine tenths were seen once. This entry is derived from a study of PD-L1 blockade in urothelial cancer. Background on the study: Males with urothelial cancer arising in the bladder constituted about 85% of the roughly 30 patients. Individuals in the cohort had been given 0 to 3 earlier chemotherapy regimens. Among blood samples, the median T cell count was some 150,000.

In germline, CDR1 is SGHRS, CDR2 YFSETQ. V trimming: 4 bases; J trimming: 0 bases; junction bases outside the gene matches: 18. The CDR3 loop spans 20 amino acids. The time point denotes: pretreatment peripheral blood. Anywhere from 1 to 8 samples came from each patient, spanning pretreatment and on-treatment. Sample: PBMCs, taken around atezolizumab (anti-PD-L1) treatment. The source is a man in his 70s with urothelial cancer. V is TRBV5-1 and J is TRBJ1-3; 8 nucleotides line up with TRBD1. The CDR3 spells CASSTDPGQELISSGNTIYF. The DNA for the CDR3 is TGCGCCAGCAGCACCGACCCGGGACAGGAGCTTATCAGCTCTGGAAACACCATATATTTT.